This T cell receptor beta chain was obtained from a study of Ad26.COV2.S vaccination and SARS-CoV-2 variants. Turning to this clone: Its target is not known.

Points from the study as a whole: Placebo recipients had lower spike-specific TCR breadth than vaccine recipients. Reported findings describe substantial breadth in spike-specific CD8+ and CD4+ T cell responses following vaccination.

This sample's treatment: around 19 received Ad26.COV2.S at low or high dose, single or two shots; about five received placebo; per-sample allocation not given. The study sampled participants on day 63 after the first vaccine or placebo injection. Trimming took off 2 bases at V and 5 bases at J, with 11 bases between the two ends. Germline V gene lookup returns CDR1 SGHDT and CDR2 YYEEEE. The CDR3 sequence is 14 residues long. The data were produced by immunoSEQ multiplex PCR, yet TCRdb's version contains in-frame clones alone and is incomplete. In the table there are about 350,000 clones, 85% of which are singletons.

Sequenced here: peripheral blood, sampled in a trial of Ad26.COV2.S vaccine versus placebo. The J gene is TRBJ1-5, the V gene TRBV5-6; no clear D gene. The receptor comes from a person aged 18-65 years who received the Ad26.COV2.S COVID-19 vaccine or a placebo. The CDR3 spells CASSFLFGDQPQHF. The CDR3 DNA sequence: TGTGCCAGCAGCTTTTTATTTGGAGATCAGCCCCAGCATTTT. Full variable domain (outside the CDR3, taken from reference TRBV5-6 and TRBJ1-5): DAGVTQSPTHLIKTRGQQVTLRCSPKSGHDTVSWYQQALGQGPQFIFQYYEEEERQRGNFPDRFSGHQFPNYSSELNVNALLLGDSALYLCASSFLFGDQPQHFGDGTRLSIL.